This T cell receptor beta chain comes out of a study of T-cell reconstitution after alpha-beta-depleted transplantation in children (dated by TCRdb to 2016 to 2017). Broadly, across the study: Using TCR repertoire profiling, the study quantitatively followed how T-cell immune reconstitution unfolded in children after TCRalphabeta/CD19-depleted allogeneic hematopoietic cell transplantation.

V and J are trimmed by 8 bases and 3 bases, and the gene matches miss 6 bases of the junction. The CDR3 runs 14 amino acids, cysteine and phenylalanine included. CDR3 DNA only is kept here, 42 bases in frame from base 1. This clonotype was counted at least ten times. Its antigen target is currently unknown. No much larger clone exists at a distance of one base, and base qualities are not known. Libraries were made using PCR. TCRdb records Illumina HiSeq 2500 as the sequencer. To normalize quantification of the TCRbeta repertoire, the TCR libraries were built with molecular barcoding that relied on unique molecular identifiers. TCRdb passed the public sequencing reads through fastp at Q25 and MiXCR, retaining productive beta sequences. Under each unique CDR3 protein, matching rows form one entry showing the most common genes and DNA. Within this sample are 200,000 to 250,000 distinct CDR3 sequences, with 12% of them counted one time only. The ten largest clones capture around 2.8% of the sample.

The chain joins TRBV12-3 or TRBV12-4 to TRBJ2-2; a stretch of 7 junction bases matches TRBD2. The origin of this receptor is a human donor who donated a stem cell graft to a child with acute lymphoblastic leukemia. This specimen consisted of PBMCs from the stem cell graft donor, obtained from the stem cell graft. For the CDR3, the sequence is CASWGGTYTGELFF. The bases read TGTGCCAGCTGGGGAGGGACGTACACCGGGGAGCTGTTTTTT.